This paragraph reports one T cell receptor (beta chain). Its antigen is not identified. The data stem from a study of vaccination and CD4 T cells after COVID-19. Background on the study: Overlapping spike peptides of SARS-CoV-2, HCoV-NL63, HCoV-OC43 and HCoV-229E stimulated the cells.

Treatment indicated: approximately nine-day PBMC culture with coronavirus spike peptide pools or control peptides (ViraFEST assay). The CDR3 extends over 14 amino acids. V gave up 6 bases and J gave up 5 bases; unmatched junction bases: 7. With the Oncomine TCR Beta short-read assay, DNA from cultured CD4+ T cells was sequenced. MiXCR, applied by TCRdb to the PCR reads, yields one record per CDR3 protein. Of more than 9,000 distinct CDR3 sequences listed, about 19% are singletons. The source is a human donor who received a COVID-19 vaccine. The sample was CD4+ T cells from blood, cultured in vitro, taken before SARS-CoV-2 vaccination. The gene calls are TRBV12-3 or TRBV12-4 and TRBJ2-5; 9 nucleotides agree with TRBD1. CDR3 sequence: CASRKTGGWETQYF. In DNA form, the CDR3 reads TGTGCCAGCAGGAAGACAGGGGGATGGGAGACCCAGTACTTC.